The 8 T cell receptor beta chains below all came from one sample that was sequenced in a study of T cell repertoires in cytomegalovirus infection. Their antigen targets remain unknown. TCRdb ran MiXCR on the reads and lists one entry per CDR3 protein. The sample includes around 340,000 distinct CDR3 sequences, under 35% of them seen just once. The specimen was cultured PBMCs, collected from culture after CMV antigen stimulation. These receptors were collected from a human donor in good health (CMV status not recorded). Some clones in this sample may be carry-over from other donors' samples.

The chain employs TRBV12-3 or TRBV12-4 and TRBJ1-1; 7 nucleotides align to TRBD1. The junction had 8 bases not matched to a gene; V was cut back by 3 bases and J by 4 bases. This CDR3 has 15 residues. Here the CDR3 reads CASSFGQQGSTEAFF. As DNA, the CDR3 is TGTGCCAGCAGTTTTGGCCAACAGGGGAGCACTGAAGCTTTCTTT.

The CDR3 reads CASSSEGTRQYEQYF. The CDR3, as DNA: TGTGCCAGCAGCTCCGAAGGGACACGGCAATACGAGCAGTACTTC. V gene TRBV11-2 combines with J gene TRBJ2-7; maybe TRBD1 (6 bases). The CDR3 has 15 amino acids. Trimming removed 4 bases from V and 4 bases from J, with 17 bases in between. CDR1 is SGHAT and CDR2 is FQNNGV in the germline V gene.

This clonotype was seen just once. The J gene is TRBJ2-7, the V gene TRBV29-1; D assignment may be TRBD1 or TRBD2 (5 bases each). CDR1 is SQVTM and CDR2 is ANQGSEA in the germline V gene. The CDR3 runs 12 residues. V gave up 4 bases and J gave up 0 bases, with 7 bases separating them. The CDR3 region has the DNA TGCAGCGTTGTGGGGACCTCCTACGAGCAGTACTTC. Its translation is CSVVGTSYEQYF.

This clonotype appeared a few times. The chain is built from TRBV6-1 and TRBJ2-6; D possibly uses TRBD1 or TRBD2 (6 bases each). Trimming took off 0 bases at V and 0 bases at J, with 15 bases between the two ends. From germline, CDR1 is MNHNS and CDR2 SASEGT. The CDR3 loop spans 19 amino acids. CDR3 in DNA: TGTGCCAGCAGTGAAGCGCATAGGGGGGAGGCCTCTGGGGCCAACGTCCTGACTTTC. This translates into CASSEAHRGEASGANVLTF.

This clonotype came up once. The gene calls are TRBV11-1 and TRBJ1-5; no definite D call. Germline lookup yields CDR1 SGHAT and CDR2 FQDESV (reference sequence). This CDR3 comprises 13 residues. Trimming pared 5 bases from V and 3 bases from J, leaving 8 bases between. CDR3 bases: TGTGCCAGCAGCCCCGATGACAATCAGCCCCAGCATTTT. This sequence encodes CASSPDDNQPQHF.

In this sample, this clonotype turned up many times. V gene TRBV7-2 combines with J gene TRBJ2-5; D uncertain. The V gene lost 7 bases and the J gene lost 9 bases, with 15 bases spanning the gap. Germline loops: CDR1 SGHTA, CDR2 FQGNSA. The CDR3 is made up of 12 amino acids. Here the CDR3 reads CASNPDLGPQYF. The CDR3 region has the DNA TGTGCCAGCAACCCGGACCTCGGGCCCCAGTACTTC. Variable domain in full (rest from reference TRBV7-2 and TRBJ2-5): GAGVSQSPSNKVTEKGKDVELRCDPISGHTALYWYRQSLGQGLEFLIYFQGNSAPDKSGLPSDRFSAERTGGSVSTLTIQRTQQEDSAVYLCASNPDLGPQYFGPGTRLLVL.

This CDR3 reads CASSSPIPSYNEQFF. In DNA, the CDR3 is TGTGCCAGCAGCTCCCCGATCCCGTCGTACAATGAGCAGTTCTTC. The chain uses TRBV13 and TRBJ2-1; D remains unclear. Germline lookup yields CDR1 PRHDT and CDR2 FYEKMQ (reference sequence). The V end was cut by 4 bases, the J end by 4 bases, with 14 bases between. The CDR3 spans 15 residues.

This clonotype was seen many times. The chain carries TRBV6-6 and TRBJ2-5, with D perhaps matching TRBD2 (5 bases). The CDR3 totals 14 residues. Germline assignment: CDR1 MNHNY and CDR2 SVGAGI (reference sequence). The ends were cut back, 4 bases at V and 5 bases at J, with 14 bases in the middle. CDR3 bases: TGTGCCAGCAGTTCTACAAAGCCGGGGGAGACCCAGTACTTC. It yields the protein CASSSTKPGETQYF.